Listed below are T cell receptor beta chains from one sample, sequenced in a study of pediatric ulcerative colitis. Sequencing was performed with immunoSEQ multiplex PCR; in TCRdb, only in-frame clones are kept and a portion is missing. The table lists about 12,000 clones, roughly three quarters of them singletons. What was sequenced was gut tissue. The receptors stem from a boy younger than 18 who was a control in a study of pediatric ulcerative colitis. Both conserved end residues are part of each CDR3. A D gene is named only where the DNA matches it firmly. Rows may omit the clone size; those that give it use once, few, many or a size class.

>TRBV9|.|16|.|TRBJ2-2
TGTGCCAGCAGCGGTCCCGGGACCGTGAACACCGGGGAGCTGTTTTTT
CASSGPGTVNTGELFF
>TRBV29-1|few|9|.|TRBJ1-1
TGCAGCGTTGACACTGAAGCTTTCTTT
CSVDTEAFF
>TRBV6-1|.|13|TRBD1|TRBJ1-2
TGTGCCGGCCGGACAGGAACTGCCTATGGCTACACCTTC
CAGRTGTAYGYTF
>TRBV5-1|.|13|.|TRBJ1-4
TGCGCCAGCAGCTTTCAGCCTAATGAAAAACTGTTTTTT
CASSFQPNEKLFF
>TRBV19|.|16|TRBD1|TRBJ1-2
TGTGCCAGTACCTTGACAGGGGGCCATGGGGGATATGGCTACACCTTC
CASTLTGGHGGYGYTF
>TRBV7-2|.|16|.|TRBJ2-3
TGTGCCAGCAGCTTAGGTCTAGCGCGCAACACAGATACGCAGTATTTT
CASSLGLARNTDTQYF
>TRBV7-3|.|14|.|TRBJ2-1
TGTGCCAGCAGCCCCGGGACGGTTAGAAGTGAGCAGTTCTTC
CASSPGTVRSEQFF
>TRBV29-1|.|14|.|TRBJ1-3
TGCAGCGTTGTAGGAGAAGGCGCTGGAAACACCATATATTTT
CSVVGEGAGNTIYF
>TRBV19|.|17|TRBD2|TRBJ2-1
TGTGCCAGTAGTATCACTAGCGGGAGGGTATCCTACAATGAGCAGTTCTTC
CASSITSGRVSYNEQFF
>TRBV9|once|14|TRBD1|TRBJ2-1
TGTGCCAGCAGCGCGGGACAGGAGTACAATGAGCAGTTCTTC
CASSAGQEYNEQFF
>TRBV9|.|15|TRBD2|TRBJ2-3
TGTGCCAGCAGCGTAGGAGCGGGGGCGACAGATACGCAGTATTTT
CASSVGAGATDTQYF
>TRBV12-2|.|14|.|TRBJ2-4
TGTGCAAGTCGCTTAGCAGGGTCCCAAAACATTCAGTACTTC
CASRLAGSQNIQYF
>TRBV14|.|14|TRBD1|TRBJ1-2
TGTGCCAGCAGCCGGGACAGACAAGTACGGGGCTACACCTTC
CASSRDRQVRGYTF
>TRBV5-1|.|13|.|TRBJ2-3
TGCGCCAGCATGGAAACGCCTACAGATACGCAGTATTTT
CASMETPTDTQYF
>TRBV28|.|13|.|TRBJ2-5
TGTGCCAGCAGTCCAGGACAGTCGGAGACCCAGTACTTC
CASSPGQSETQYF
>TRBV9|once|14|.|TRBJ2-1
TGTGCCAGCAGCCCCCGGGAGAACTACAATGAGCAGTTCTTC
CASSPRENYNEQFF